These 7 T cell receptor beta chains originate from one sample sequenced in a study of CD4 T cells in relation to SARS-CoV-2 and coronaviruses. Before the COVID-19 pandemic, during about 2010-2018, CD4+ T cells were taken from unexposed donors. After more than eight days of culture, CD4+ T cells were isolated. These receptors lack a known antigen. Measured with immunoSEQ multiplex PCR; TCRdb has only the in-frame clones, and not every one. The table shows 20,000 to 25,000 clones, with more than 65% occurring only once. The sample comprised CD4+ T cells from PBMCs, cultured in vitro. The source is a human donor in good health.

This clone occurred a few times. V usage is TRBV3-1 (or the pseudogene TRBV3-2) and J usage is TRBJ2-1, with D maybe TRBD2 (5 bases). The CDR3 is made up of 17 amino acids. Germline V gene data show CDR1 as LGHDT and CDR2 as YNNKEL (reference sequence). The V and J ends lost 2 bases and 9 bases respectively, with 23 bases between them. DNA for the CDR3: TGTGCCAGCAGCCAAACCTTGCTAGTCCTCGAGCGGTCTGAGCAGTTCTTC. It specifies CASSQTLLVLERSEQFF.

This clone was seen only a few times. The J gene is TRBJ2-7, the V gene TRBV18; D is perhaps TRBD1 (7 bases). V was pared by 3 bases and J by 5 bases, with 17 bases between. The CDR3 runs 15 residues. Germline values: CDR1 KGHSH, CDR2 LQKENI. The CDR3 loop is CASSPRGDYDDEQYF. CDR3 nucleotide sequence: TGTGCCAGCTCACCCAGGGGGGATTATGACGACGAGCAGTACTTC.

This clone was counted between two and nine times. The chain employs TRBV7-2 and TRBJ1-6; a possible D gene is TRBD1 (5 bases). The CDR3 totals 14 residues. Trimming shortened V by 0 bases and J by 5 bases, and 5 bases separated the two germline ends. The germline V gene has CDR1 SGHTA and CDR2 FQGNSA. CDR3 bases: TGTGCCAGCAGCTTAGCCAGGGATAATTCACCCCTCCACTTT. Translating gives CASSLARDNSPLHF.

The J gene is TRBJ2-3, the V gene TRBV5-4; D is unresolved. Germline V CDR1 and CDR2: SGHNT, YYREEE (reference sequence). This CDR3 has 14 residues. V dropped 1 base and J dropped 0 bases, with 6 bases sitting between them. The CDR3 DNA reads TGTGCCAGCAGCTTGTCGTCTAGCACAGATACGCAGTATTTT. It specifies CASSLSSSTDTQYF.

The chain combines TRBV2 with TRBJ2-1; 9 nucleotides agree with TRBD1. The V gene's germline CDR1 is SNHLY and CDR2 FYNNEI. Trimming cost V 5 bases and J 4 bases; bases outside gene matches: 3. The CDR3 sequence is 14 residues long. The CDR3 nucleotides read TGTGCCAGCAGTCCCGGGACAGGGTACAATGAGCAGTTCTTC. As protein: CASSPGTGYNEQFF.

J is TRBJ2-3 and V is TRBV20-1, with 11 bases aligning to TRBD2. V lost 3 bases, J lost 3 bases, and 2 bases stayed unmatched. The CDR3 spans 14 residues. Germline V gene data show CDR1 as DFQATT and CDR2 as SNEGSKA (reference sequence). In DNA form, the CDR3 reads TGCAGTGCTAGTCCTAGCGGGAGGACAGATACGCAGTATTTT. This encodes CSASPSGRTDTQYF.

The chain is built from TRBV2 and TRBJ2-7, with TRBD1 matching 7 bases. The CDR3 has 14 residues. Losses at the gene ends were 6 bases for V and 3 bases for J; bases not matched to a gene: 8. Per germline, CDR1 SNHLY and CDR2 FYNNEI. In DNA form, the CDR3 reads TGTGCCAGCAGCGTAGGACAGGCCCACTACGAGCAGTACTTC. As protein: CASSVGQAHYEQYF.